This T cell receptor (beta chain) emerged from a study of blood T cell repertoires in COVID-19 (TCRdb year 2020). About the study as a whole: Collaborator samples came from the United States, Italy and Spain and covered acute and convalescent phases of COVID-19. The prospective study material was composed of cDNA or gDNA derived from T cells, B-cell-depleted T cells, or PBMCs. The sample metadata nearly always contained a de-identified subject ID, COVID-19 status, age in years and sex. HLA class I and class II types, where available, came from metadata supplied by the sample provider rather than from assay-based typing. The samples were drawn from the first 160 participants of the ongoing ImmuneRACE study and from 1,254 subjects provided by 6 global collaborators. The repertoires were released in a freely available public database meant as a resource for research on the immune response to SARS-CoV-2. Subjects who had been exposed to COVID-19, were actively infected with it, or had recovered from it provided the deeply sampled blood TCRbeta repertoires that made up the dataset. Beyond this particular receptor, the publication reports: The quantity of clinical and demographic metadata differed by source and by participant and was supplied without curation.

V is trimmed back by 0 bases and J by 5 bases, and the junction contains 4 bases that no gene match accounts for. CDR1 and CDR2, per the germline V gene, are ENHRY and SYGVKD. Spanning cysteine to phenylalanine, the CDR3 consists of 14 amino acids. Only CDR3 DNA remains: 42 bases, in frame from the first base. Participants in the prospective study were enrolled through a virtual design, were aged roughly 18 to 100 years, and lived in 24 United States geographic areas. To assign participants to cohorts, the prospective study relied on clinical history that participants themselves reported in a screening survey and a study questionnaire. Each participant in the prospective study had whole blood, serum and a nasopharyngeal or oropharyngeal swab collected by mobile phlebotomists. Participants in the prospective study had the option to provide additional blood draws and questionnaires over a roughly 2-month period. Prospective study blood samples were shipped either frozen or at room temperature before DNA extraction.

This clone was seen only a few times. This clone's antigen is unknown. No clone much larger than this one lies a single base away; base qualities are absent. TCRbeta CDR3 regions were amplified from genomic DNA using the immunoSEQ Assay, a bias-controlled multiplex PCR. In the original analysis: Nucleated cell counts per sample were estimated from amplification of reference gene primers within the assay. To quantify the absolute abundance of each unique TCRbeta CDR3 rearrangement, sequence reads were collapsed and filtered. Productive Simpson clonality was computed per sample as the square root of Simpson's diversity index over productive rearrangements. Sourced from immuneACCESS, this table was stored by TCRdb with only in-frame sequences that have V and J called. A share of the clones is absent; for the studies checked, an unresolved V gene accounts for under half, and the remainder has no known explanation. V, J and clone size are those of that table, while D and trimming were read from the DNA. Here the sample has some 270,000 clones; roughly 85% occur a single time. Approximately 9.6% of the sample lies in the top ten.

This TCR was sampled from a woman between 45 and 60 years old with acute COVID-19. This sequence uses TRBV10-3 and TRBJ2-7, with 7 bases matching TRBD1. The material sequenced was PBMCs or T cells enriched from blood (not recorded which). The CDR3 protein: CAISESRDRNEQYF. The sequenced DNA: TGTGCCATCAGTGAGTCCCGGGACAGAAACGAGCAGTACTTC.